This T cell receptor beta chain derives from a study of T cell repertoires in cytomegalovirus infection (dated by TCRdb to about 2019). Looking at the study overall: Donor HLA type was relevant to the analysis, because carriage of CMV infection together with the matching HLA type was indicated by public TCR beta signatures. Study-wide findings and limitations: Carriers of CMV infection plus the relevant HLA type were discriminated by the cumulative frequency of public TCR beta family members in the study cohort and in an independent approximately 340-donor cohort. In the ex vivo response, HLA-C-restricted CMV-specific TCR beta clonotypes were dominant, and in two of eight donors the single most frequent clonotype came from this HLA-C-restricted group.

The listed sequencing device is Illumina HiSeq 1500. The raw public data were reprocessed by TCRdb itself: fastp quality trimming at Q25, MiXCR clonotype calling, in-frame beta chains only. CDR3 protein duplicates are merged, each entry listing the most common genes and DNA. The sample table shows more than 650,000 distinct CDR3 sequences, and about 40% are seen once. Jointly, the top ten make up under 3% of the sample. The CDR3, cysteine through phenylalanine, is 16 amino acids long. The retained sequence is limited to the CDR3, 48 bases, with the frame set at the first base. Based on the germline V gene, the CDR1 and CDR2 sequences are SGHRS and YFSETQ. The germline ends are 13 bases apart after V is trimmed by 1 base and J by 0 bases. About this clonotype itself: No cognate antigen has been identified for it. It has no much larger one-base neighbor in the sample; base qualities were not kept.

The TCR sequence derives from a human donor in good health (CMV status not recorded). Some clones in this sample may be carry-over from other donors' samples. The specimen was PBMCs. Recombination connected TRBV5-1 to TRBJ1-1; a tentative D call is TRBD1 (5 bases match). The DNA reads as follows: TGCGCCAGCAGCTTGAGGGGCAGTCCAATGAACACTGAAGCTTTCTTT. This sequence encodes CASSLRGSPMNTEAFF.